This entry features one TCR beta chain sequence. The data originate from a study of cytomegalovirus exposure and HLA in healthy donors. PCR was performed using 60 Vbeta and 13 Jbeta primers. Some clones are missing from TCRdb's copy, which holds only in-frame ones; the method was immunoSEQ multiplex PCR. In the table there are 150,000 to 250,000 clones, 82% of which are singletons. The sequence derives from a boy younger than 10 in good health and CMV-seronegative. The sequencing sample was made of PBMCs.

CDR3 bases: TGTGCCAGCAGCTTGGCCGAGCTGGGCAACTATGGCTACACCTTC. As protein: CASSLAELGNYGYTF. This chain connects TRBV5-6 to TRBJ1-2; D not resolved. There are 15 residues in the CDR3. Per germline, CDR1 SGHDT and CDR2 YYEEEE. V gave up 0 bases and J gave up 2 bases, with 11 bases separating them.